This T cell receptor (beta chain) was captured by sequencing in a study of Graves' ophthalmopathy and Graves' hyperthyroidism. The diagnosis was founded upon clinical symptoms, serum thyroxine, TRAb, thyroid ultrasound and orbital computed tomography. General study results and limits: Predictions made by the model for ophthalmopathy progression reached approximately 70% sensitivity and less than 80% specificity. Most thyroid clonotypes expanded beyond 0.001 frequency were also found in blood.

Amplifying from RNA transcripts, the study obtained TCR beta CDR3 regions. The first-round RT-PCR employed HTBI primers together with the Qiagen OneStep RT-PCR kit. A multiplex PCR was then performed as the second round. TCRdb reanalysed the multiplex PCR reads using MiXCR and keeps one entry per CDR3 protein. Of about 700,000 distinct CDR3 sequences in the sample, about 44% were seen once. The V end lost 4 bases, the J end lost 6 bases, and 22 bases lay between the germline ends. Germline CDR1 is SGHTA and CDR2 is FQGNSA. The CDR3 length is 16 residues. Comments on this clonotype: The antigen remains unidentified.

Sample: peripheral blood. The chain is built from TRBV7-2 and TRBJ2-7; a weak D match, TRBD2 (7 bases). The receptor comes from an adult man with Graves' ophthalmopathy. The chain's CDR3 is CASSSNPGRGALEQYF. DNA for the CDR3: TGTGCCAGCAGCTCCAATCCGGGACGGGGGGCCCTCGAGCAGTACTTC. The whole variable domain, remainder taken from reference TRBV7-2 and TRBJ2-7, is GAGVSQSPSNKVTEKGKDVELRCDPISGHTALYWYRQSLGQGLEFLIYFQGNSAPDKSGLPSDRFSAERTGGSVSTLTIQRTQQEDSAVYLCASSSNPGRGALEQYFGPGTRLTVT.